These 2 T cell receptor beta chains share one sample of origin, sequenced in a study of T-cell memory formation after mild COVID-19. TCRdb passed the 5' RACE reads through MiXCR, listing each CDR3 protein once. The sample lists about 600,000 distinct CDR3 sequences; less than 25% were seen once. The sample taken for sequencing was PBMCs or a T cell subset sorted from them (not recorded which). Receptors were obtained from an adult woman who had mild COVID-19 (a few samples of this study predate the infection). Cell type and time point are not known.

The chain carries TRBV29-1 and TRBJ2-7; the match to TRBD2 covers 7 bases. The CDR3 covers 14 residues. Per the germline V gene, CDR1 is SQVTM and CDR2 is ANQGSEA. The ends lost 2 bases at V and 3 bases at J; junction bases unmatched: 7. The CDR3 sequence is CSVELGTGGYEQYF. In nucleotides, the CDR3 is TGCAGCGTTGAACTTGGGACGGGGGGCTACGAGCAGTACTTC.

This clonotype came up a few times. The chain uses TRBV5-4 and TRBJ2-7, with 8 bases fitting TRBD1. Germline V gene lookup returns CDR1 SGHNT and CDR2 YYREEE (reference sequence). The V gene end was trimmed by 0 bases and the J gene end by 4 bases; junction bases not matched to a gene: 9. This CDR3 has 16 amino acids. CDR3 residues: CASSLGGGTGHYEQYF. The CDR3 region has the DNA TGTGCCAGCAGCTTGGGCGGCGGGACAGGCCATTACGAGCAGTACTTC.